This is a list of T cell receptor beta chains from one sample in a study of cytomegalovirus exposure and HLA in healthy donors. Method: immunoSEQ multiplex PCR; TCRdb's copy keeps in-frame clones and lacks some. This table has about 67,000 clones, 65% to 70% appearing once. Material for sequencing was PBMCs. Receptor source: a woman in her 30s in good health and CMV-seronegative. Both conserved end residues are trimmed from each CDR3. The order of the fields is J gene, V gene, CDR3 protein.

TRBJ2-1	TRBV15	ATSRDTGLSYNEQF
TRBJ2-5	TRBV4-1	ASSAPGQGKETQY
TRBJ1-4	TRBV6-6	ASRDGTQGEKLF
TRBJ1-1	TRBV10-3	ASTGTGGPEAF
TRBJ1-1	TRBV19	ASSIDGAGTNTEAF
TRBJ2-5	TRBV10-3	ASSELTSGGGTQY
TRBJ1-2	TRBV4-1	ASSHDPGTGRNGYT
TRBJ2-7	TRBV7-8	ASSPRARRDEQY
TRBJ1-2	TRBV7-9	ASSDTGTGGGDVYT
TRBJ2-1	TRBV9	ASSALAGGYNEQF
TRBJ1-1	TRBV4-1	ASSQGGDRYLPEAF
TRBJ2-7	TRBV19	ASSISGGLNTYEQY
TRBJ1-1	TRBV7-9	ASSLWEQGLANTEAF
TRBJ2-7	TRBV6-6	ASSYGLAGTYEQY
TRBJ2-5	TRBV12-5	ASATGQSPQETQY
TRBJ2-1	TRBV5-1	ASSLGQGAFNEQF
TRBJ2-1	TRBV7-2	ASSPINSNEQF
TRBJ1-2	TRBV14	ASSPRGGSYGYT
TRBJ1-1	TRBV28	ATAGTEDFRNTEAF
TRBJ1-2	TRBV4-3	ASSQETGWDYGYT
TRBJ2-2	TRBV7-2	ASSLLAGELF
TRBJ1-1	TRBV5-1	ASSLGQSAEAF
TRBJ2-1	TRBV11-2	ASSLVRVSYNEQF
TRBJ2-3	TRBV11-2	ASSPLVGDTQY
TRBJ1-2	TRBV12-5	ASGLDRAGYT
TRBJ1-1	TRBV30	AWSVDKNTEAF
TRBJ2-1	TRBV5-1	ASSLGWTSYNEQF
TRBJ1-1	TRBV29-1	SVTTGDVNTEAF
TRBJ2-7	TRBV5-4	ASSLTGSLYEQY
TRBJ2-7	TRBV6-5	ASSGWQRYEQY
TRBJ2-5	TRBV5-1	ASSLDTVQTQY